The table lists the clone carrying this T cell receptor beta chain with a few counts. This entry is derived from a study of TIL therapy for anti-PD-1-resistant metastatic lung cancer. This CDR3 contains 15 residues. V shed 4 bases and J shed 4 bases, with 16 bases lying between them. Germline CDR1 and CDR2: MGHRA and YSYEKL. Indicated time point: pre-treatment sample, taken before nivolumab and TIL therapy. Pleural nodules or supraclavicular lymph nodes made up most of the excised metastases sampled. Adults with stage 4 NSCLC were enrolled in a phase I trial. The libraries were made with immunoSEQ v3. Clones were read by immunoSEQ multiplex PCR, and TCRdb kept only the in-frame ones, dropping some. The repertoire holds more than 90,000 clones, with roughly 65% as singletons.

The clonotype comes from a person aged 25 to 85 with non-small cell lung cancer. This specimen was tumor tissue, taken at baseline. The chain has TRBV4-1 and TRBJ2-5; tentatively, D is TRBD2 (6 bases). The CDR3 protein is CASSPQAGRGETQYF. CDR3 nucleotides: TGCGCCAGCAGCCCCCAGGCGGGGAGAGGAGAGACCCAGTACTTC.